The clone carrying this TCR beta chain was counted between two and nine times. The antigen is unknown. The data belong to a study of T-cell memory formation after mild COVID-19. Study-wide context: Clusters were largely donor specific. Study results and caveats: Among CD4+ contracting clones, most were CM and EM, and CD8+ ones EMRA. Memory from before infection featured some responding clones, which suggests cross-reactive memory joined. Day 15 to 85 contracting clones showed balanced CD4/CD8; day 15 to 37 expanders favored CD4+.

With V trimmed by 1 base and J by 1 base, 9 bases remained unmatched. Germline lookup yields CDR1 DFQATT and CDR2 SNEGSKA (reference sequence). This CDR3 is built from 17 residues. MiXCR, applied by TCRdb to the 5' RACE reads, yields one record per CDR3 protein. The repertoire holds 550,000 to 650,000 distinct CDR3 sequences, with roughly a sixth as singletons. The sequence came from an adult woman who had mild COVID-19 (a few samples of this study predate the infection). Cell type and time point are not known. Input material: PBMCs or a T cell subset sorted from them (not recorded which). The rearrangement uses TRBV20-1 and TRBJ2-3; 9 positions agree with TRBD2. CDR3 residues: CSARGLGREGRTDTQYF. CDR3 DNA sequence: TGCAGTGCTAGAGGCTTAGGGCGGGAGGGACGCACAGATACGCAGTATTTT.